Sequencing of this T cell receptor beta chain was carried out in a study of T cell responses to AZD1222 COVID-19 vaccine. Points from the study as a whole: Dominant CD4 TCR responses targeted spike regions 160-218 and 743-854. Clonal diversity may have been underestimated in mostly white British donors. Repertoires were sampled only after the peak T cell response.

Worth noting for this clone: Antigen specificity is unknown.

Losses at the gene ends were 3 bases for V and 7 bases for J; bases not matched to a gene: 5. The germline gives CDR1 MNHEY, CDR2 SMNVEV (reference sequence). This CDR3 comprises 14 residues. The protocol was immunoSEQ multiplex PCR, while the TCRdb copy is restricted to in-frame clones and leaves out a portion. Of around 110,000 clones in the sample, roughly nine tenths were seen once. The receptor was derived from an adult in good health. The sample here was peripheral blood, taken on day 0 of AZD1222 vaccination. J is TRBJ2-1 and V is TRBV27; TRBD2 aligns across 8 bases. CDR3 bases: TGTGCCAGCAGTTTGTCGGGAGGGCCAAATGAGCAGTTCTTC. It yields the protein CASSLSGGPNEQFF.